Listed here are 22 T cell receptor beta chains from one sample, sequenced in a study of blood T cells in healthy people across ages. PCR was performed a second time for 7 to 11 cycles using a sample-barcoded 5' primer and a J-beta primer mix. TCRdb passed the 5' RACE reads through MiXCR, listing each CDR3 protein once. The sample has roughly 2 million distinct CDR3 sequences, around half seen once. The sample consisted of blood. The source is a woman in her 40s in good health.

J is TRBJ2-3 and V is TRBV29-1, with TRBD2 identical over 9 bases. J was trimmed by 3 bases and V by 3 bases; bases with no gene match: 7. The V gene's germline CDR1 is SQVTM and CDR2 ANQGSEA. The CDR3 is 15 residues long. The CDR3 region has the DNA TGCAGCGTTGACGGGCGGGGGGGCCTAACAGATACGCAGTATTTT. This codes for CSVDGRGGLTDTQYF.

This chain uses TRBV7-9 with TRBJ2-3; D tentatively fits TRBD1 or TRBD2 (5 bases each). The CDR3 runs to 15 residues. Trimming left V 5 bases short and J 0 bases short, with 12 bases between. Germline lookup yields CDR1 SEHNR and CDR2 FQNEAQ (reference sequence). DNA of the CDR3: TGTGCCAGCAGCCCAGCGAGGGGTAGCACAGATACGCAGTATTTT. It encodes CASSPARGSTDTQYF. The full variable domain, rest sourced from reference TRBV7-9 and TRBJ2-3, is DTGVSQNPRHKITKRGQNVTFRCDPISEHNRLYWYRQTLGQGPEFLTYFQNEAQLEKSRLLSDRFSAERPKGSFSTLEIQRTEQGDSAMYLCASSPARGSTDTQYFGPGTRLTVL.

This clonotype occurred many times. V usage is TRBV27 and J usage is TRBJ2-1; 7 bases map to TRBD1. Germline V gene lookup returns CDR1 MNHEY and CDR2 SMNVEV (reference sequence). This CDR3 region has 14 residues. V dropped 8 bases and J dropped 3; count of bases not matched to a gene: 7. CDR3 sequence (DNA): TGTGCCAGCCACAAACAGGGGATCTACAATGAGCAGTTCTTC. This encodes CASHKQGIYNEQFF.

The rearrangement joins TRBV7-2 to TRBJ1-2; D is uncertain. From germline, CDR1 is SGHTA and CDR2 FQGNSA. The CDR3 length is 14 residues. Between the trimmed V and J ends, which lost 3 bases and 2 bases, there was a span of 10 bases. The CDR3 is CASSLGSVNYGYTF. The CDR3 DNA reads TGTGCCAGCAGCTTGGGATCAGTCAACTATGGCTACACCTTC.

This clonotype has only a few counts. The chain couples TRBV7-2 to TRBJ2-7; 10 bases match TRBD2. Germline values: CDR1 SGHTA, CDR2 FQGNSA. J gave up 2 bases and V 1 base, and 5 bases lay outside the gene matches. CDR3 size: 16 residues. The CDR3 loop reads CASSLESSGGTYEQYF. CDR3 coding DNA: TGTGCCAGCAGCTTAGAATCTAGCGGGGGTACCTACGAGCAGTACTTC.

This clonotype was picked up many times. The genes are TRBV19 and TRBJ2-1, with 11 positions matching TRBD1. This CDR3 contains 15 residues. From germline, CDR1 is LNHDA and CDR2 SQIVND (reference sequence). Trimming took 3 bases from V and 4 from J; bases not matched to a gene: 2. CDR3 loop: CASSIGTGGYNEQFF. CDR3 bases: TGTGCCAGTAGTATTGGGACAGGGGGTTACAATGAGCAGTTCTTC.

This clonotype came up a few times. The V and J genes are TRBV6-2 or TRBV6-3 and TRBJ2-5; tentative D call: TRBD2 (5 bases). With 7 bases removed from V and 4 bases from J, the gap between germline ends came to 16 bases. CDR1 is MNHEY, CDR2 SVGEGT, per germline. CDR3 size: 14 residues. CDR3 bases: TGTGCCAGCACTCCCGGCGCGGGTGGAGAGACCCAGTACTTC. Translating gives CASTPGAGGETQYF.

The chain recombines TRBV12-3 or TRBV12-4 with TRBJ2-1, with D tentatively TRBD2 (6 bases). V was cut by 3 bases and J by 3 bases, with 12 bases left in between. CDR3 size: 15 residues. The CDR3 here is CASSFGGLGYNEQFF. CDR3 nucleotide sequence: TGTGCCAGCAGTTTCGGGGGTTTGGGCTACAATGAGCAGTTCTTC.

The rearrangement links TRBV27 to TRBJ2-5; 10 positions agree with TRBD2. This CDR3 is built from 15 residues. The V segment lost 1 base and the J segment 5 bases; nucleotides outside the gene matches: 4. In germline, CDR1 is MNHEY, CDR2 SMNVEV (reference sequence). The CDR3 loop is CASSLLLAGVETQYF. The DNA of the CDR3 is TGTGCCAGCAGTTTATTGCTAGCGGGGGTCGAGACCCAGTACTTC.

As for this clonotype: A read error may explain this, as a much larger clone is one base away. The V call is TRBV6-5, the J call TRBJ2-7; a possible D gene is TRBD2 (6 bases). V was shortened by 0 bases and J by 1 base, with 10 bases between the two germline ends. CDR3 length: 15 residues. Germline assignment: CDR1 MNHEY and CDR2 SVGAGI. Written as DNA, the CDR3 is TGTGCCAGCAGTTACTCGGAACGGGGGTCCTACGAGCAGTACTTC. It codes for CASSYSERGSYEQYF.

The V call is TRBV10-3, the J call TRBJ2-5; D is possibly TRBD2 (5 bases). This CDR3 has 13 residues. Deletions cut 4 bases from V and 5 bases from J, with 11 bases between. CDR1 is ENHRY and CDR2 is SYGVKD in the germline V gene. CDR3 sequence: CAISGEGFETQYF. The DNA for the CDR3 is TGTGCCATCAGTGGAGAGGGCTTTGAGACCCAGTACTTC.

The J gene is TRBJ1-2, the V gene TRBV12-3 or TRBV12-4, with 8 nucleotides matching TRBD1. V shed 3 bases and J 6 bases; nucleotides not matched to a gene: 12. The CDR3 is made up of 16 amino acids. DNA of the CDR3: TGTGCCAGCAGTTTGGCGCAGGGGGCAAAATACGATGGCTACACCTTC. It translates to CASSLAQGAKYDGYTF.

The chain has TRBV6-2 or TRBV6-3 and TRBJ2-4; D is unresolved. CDR1 MNHEY and CDR2 SVGEGT come from the germline V gene. V lost 4 bases, J lost 13 bases, and 11 bases lay in between. The CDR3 is made up of 11 amino acids. The CDR3 sequence is CASSWPSEQYF. CDR3 DNA sequence: TGTGCCAGCAGTTGGCCATCTGAGCAGTACTTC.

This clonotype was seen more than once but under ten times. The chain links TRBV9 to TRBJ1-4; 8 nucleotides align to TRBD1. This CDR3 has 16 amino acids. The V and J ends lost 0 bases and 2 bases, in that order; junction bases with no gene match: 3. CDR1 is SGDLS, CDR2 YYNGEE, per germline. The chain's CDR3 is CASSVVGQGTNEKLFF. The CDR3 bases are TGTGCCAGCAGCGTAGTCGGACAGGGTACTAATGAAAAACTGTTTTTT. The full variable domain, rest sourced from reference TRBV9 and TRBJ1-4, is DSGVTQTPKHLITATGQRVTLRCSPRSGDLSVYWYQQSLDQGLQFLIQYYNGEERAKGNILERFSAQQFPDLHSELNLSSLELGDSALYFCASSVVGQGTNEKLFFGSGTQLSVL.

In DNA, the CDR3 is TGTGCCAGCAGGGCCACCTACTCTGGGGCCAACGTCCTGACTTTC. Translation gives CASRATYSGANVLTF. The chain links TRBV28 to TRBJ2-6, with unresolved D. The CDR3 loop spans 15 amino acids. Trimming stripped 6 bases from V and 0 bases from J, with 9 bases between. Germline CDR1 reads MDHEN; CDR2 reads SYDVKM.

The rearrangement links TRBV10-3 to TRBJ2-3; D possibly matches TRBD1 or TRBD2 (5 bases each). Trimming took 0 bases from V and 0 from J, leaving 13 bases between them. The germline V gene encodes CDR1 ENHRY and CDR2 SYGVKD. The CDR3 is 17 residues long. The CDR3 nucleotides are TGTGCCATCAGTGAGTCTTTTGGGGGAACTAGCACAGATACGCAGTATTTT. Amino acids: CAISESFGGTSTDTQYF.

CDR3 amino acids: CASSLFGAGGSGANVLTF. CDR3 nucleotides: TGTGCCAGCAGTTTATTTGGGGCAGGGGGTTCAGGGGCCAACGTCCTGACTTTC. The chain carries TRBV12-3 or TRBV12-4 and TRBJ2-6; the match to TRBD1 covers 7 bases. Losses at the gene ends were 2 bases for V and 4 bases for J; bases not matched to a gene: 11. The CDR3 sequence is 18 residues long.

The rearrangement uses TRBV6-5 and TRBJ2-5; 8 bases fit TRBD1. The DNA matches TRBJ2-7 better at its end, which makes the J call doubtful. Germline V lookup: CDR1 MNHEY, CDR2 SVGAGI. This CDR3 is built from 15 residues. The CDR3 protein is CASSFRQGNSYEQYF. The DNA for the CDR3 is TGTGCCAGCAGTTTCCGACAGGGGAATTCCTACGAGCAGTACTTC.

The chain uses TRBV7-2 and TRBJ1-2, with TRBD1 matching over 8 bases. The CDR3 loop spans 13 amino acids. V shed 6 bases, J shed 11 bases, and the junction held 11 bases outside the gene matches. Germline-derived CDR1 and CDR2 are SGHTA and FQGNSA. CDR3 sequence: CASRSSGTGLYTF. The CDR3, as DNA: TGTGCCAGCAGGTCCTCCGGGACAGGCCTATACACCTTC.

The genes are TRBV2 and TRBJ1-2; D remains unclear. Trimming left V 3 bases short and J 0 bases short, with 8 bases between. This CDR3 comprises 14 residues. Germline V gene data show CDR1 as SNHLY and CDR2 as FYNNEI. The CDR3 protein is CASSDRSPNYGYTF. CDR3 nucleotide sequence: TGTGCCAGCAGTGACAGGAGCCCTAACTATGGCTACACCTTC.

This clonotype was detected only a few times. The chain combines TRBV6-2 or TRBV6-3 with TRBJ2-1; D perhaps matches TRBD1 (6 bases). The V end was cut by 2 bases, the J end by 2 bases, with 10 bases between. The CDR3 runs 15 residues. CDR1 MNHEY and CDR2 SVGEGT come from the germline V gene. The CDR3 region has the DNA TGTGCCAGCAGTTACGAACAGGGACCCTACAATGAGCAGTTCTTC. Its translation is CASSYEQGPYNEQFF.

This chain joins TRBV25-1 and TRBJ2-1; D gene unclear. This CDR3 comprises 13 residues. The germline gives CDR1 MGHDK, CDR2 SYGVNS. V gave up 4 bases and J gave up 7 bases, with 11 bases separating them. CDR3 DNA sequence: TGTGCCAGCAGTGCTCACGGCCAGAATGAGCAGTTCTTC. Amino acid sequence: CASSAHGQNEQFF.